These 31 T cell receptor beta chains came from one sample sequenced in a study of identifying expanded T cells in peripheral blood. Clones were read by immunoSEQ multiplex PCR, and TCRdb kept only the in-frame ones, dropping some. The data hold some 97,000 clones, with over 80% observed a single time. Material: blood. These receptors all come from a person aged 18 to 75 in good health.

The chain recombines TRBV5-1 with TRBJ2-7; D unresolved. CDR3 size: 13 residues. Trimming cost V 2 bases and J 2 bases, with 8 bases left between them. The germline V gene has CDR1 SGHRS and CDR2 YFSETQ. The DNA of the CDR3 is TGCGCCAGCAGCTTAGGAGCCCCCTACGAGCAGTACTTC. The encoded protein is CASSLGAPYEQYF.

The rearrangement joins TRBV5-5 to TRBJ2-3, with D possibly matching TRBD2 (5 bases). The CDR3 loop spans 16 amino acids. The germline V gene has CDR1 SGHKS and CDR2 YYEKEE (reference sequence). V lost 4 bases and J 0 bases, leaving 15 bases between the germline ends. For the CDR3, the DNA is TGTGCCAGCAGCCCTTTGAGCGGAGCTAGCACAGATACGCAGTATTTT. Protein product: CASSPLSGASTDTQYF.

CDR3 in amino acids: CASTTVRDRGRRTEAFF. The CDR3 DNA sequence: TGCGCCAGCACCACAGTGAGGGACAGGGGTAGGAGAACTGAAGCTTTCTTT. The chain couples TRBV10-1 to TRBJ1-1, with TRBD1 matching over 10 bases. The CDR3 has 17 residues. With V trimmed by 7 bases and J by 5 bases, 16 bases remained unmatched. CDR1 is WNHNN, CDR2 SYGVQD, per germline (reference sequence).

J is TRBJ1-1 and V is TRBV4-1, with D maybe TRBD1 (5 bases). Trimming took off 3 bases at V and 1 base at J, with 12 bases between the two ends. The CDR3 loop spans 15 amino acids. CDR1 is MGHRA and CDR2 is YSYEKL in the germline V gene. As DNA, the CDR3 is TGCGCCAGCAGCCATAAGGGACTTAGGAACACTGAAGCTTTCTTT. Its translation is CASSHKGLRNTEAFF.

J is TRBJ1-6 and V is TRBV5-1; no clear D. There are 15 residues in the CDR3. CDR1 SGHRS and CDR2 YFSETQ come from the germline V gene. Trimming shortened V by 0 bases and J by 5 bases, and 9 bases separated the two germline ends. CDR3 bases: TGCGCCAGCAGCTTGGTCAGTTCAAATAATTCACCCCTCCACTTT. This gives the protein CASSLVSSNNSPLHF. Variable domain in full (rest from reference TRBV5-1 and TRBJ1-6): KAGVTQTPRYLIKTRGQQVTLSCSPISGHRSVSWYQQTPGQGLQFLFEYFSETQRNKGNFPGRFSGRQFSNSRSEMNVSTLELGDSALYLCASSLVSSNNSPLHFGNGTRLTVT.

This clone has a single count. The V call is TRBV29-1, the J call TRBJ1-1, with 8 positions matching TRBD1. Germline V gene lookup returns CDR1 SQVTM and CDR2 ANQGSEA. Germline trimming cut 8 bases from V and 5 bases from J; bases unmatched to any gene: 4. This CDR3 contains 11 residues. The CDR3 loop reads CSIGQGTEAFF. CDR3 nucleotide sequence: TGCAGCATAGGACAGGGAACTGAAGCTTTCTTT.

The chain combines TRBV6-5 with TRBJ1-1, with D tentatively TRBD1 (5 bases). Germline V gene sequence: CDR1 MNHEY, CDR2 SVGAGI. This CDR3 is 13 amino acids long. Between the trimmed V and J ends, which lost 4 bases and 1 base, there was a span of 7 bases. CDR3 protein: CASSLGPNTEAFF. In DNA form, the CDR3 reads TGTGCCAGCAGTTTGGGACCGAACACTGAAGCTTTCTTT.

The CDR3 is CASSERGEQYF. DNA of the CDR3: TGTGCCAGCAGTGAAAGGGGCGAGCAGTACTTC. The V call is TRBV2, the J call TRBJ2-7, with a weak D call TRBD1 (5 bases). V gave up 2 bases and J gave up 6 bases, with 5 bases separating them. The CDR3 spans 11 residues. Looked up from germline, CDR1 is SNHLY and CDR2 is FYNNEI.

V gene TRBV11-2 combines with J gene TRBJ1-5, with a tentative D call TRBD1 (6 bases). CDR3 size: 15 residues. Germline V gene lookup returns CDR1 SGHAT and CDR2 FQNNGV. V was clipped by 2 bases and J by 6 bases, with 14 bases between them. CDR3 DNA sequence: TGTGCCAGCAGCTTATCAGGGGCGCTTAGTCAGCCCCAGCATTTT. Encoded protein: CASSLSGALSQPQHF.

This clone was counted between two and nine times. The rearrangement joins TRBV10-3 to TRBJ1-2; unclear D gene. Deletions cut 0 bases from V and 8 bases from J, with 13 bases between. Per the germline V gene, CDR1 is ENHRY and CDR2 is SYGVKD. This CDR3 is built from 14 residues. The CDR3: CAISESIRGRGYTF. The DNA for the CDR3 is TGTGCCATCAGTGAGTCGATTCGGGGTAGGGGCTACACCTTC.

The V and J genes are TRBV5-4 and TRBJ2-1, with D maybe TRBD2 (6 bases). There are 15 residues in the CDR3. Germline V gene data show CDR1 as SGHNT and CDR2 as YYREEE (reference sequence). Trimming shortened V by 0 bases and J by 2 bases, and 9 bases separated the two germline ends. The CDR3 spells CASSLVASAYNEQFF. Here the CDR3 DNA reads TGTGCCAGCAGCTTGGTAGCTAGCGCCTACAATGAGCAGTTCTTC.

The V and J genes are TRBV19 and TRBJ1-5; D is ambiguous. The CDR3 has 14 residues. V was cut by 3 bases and J by 3 bases, with 9 bases left in between. Germline loops: CDR1 LNHDA, CDR2 SQIVND (reference sequence). As DNA, the CDR3 is TGTGCCAGTAGTATTAGACGGCCCAATCAGCCCCAGCATTTT. This encodes CASSIRRPNQPQHF.

The chain employs TRBV5-1 and TRBJ1-1; TRBD1 is a possible D gene (5 bases). The CDR3 sequence is 12 residues long. V was clipped by 6 bases and J by 2 bases, with 8 bases between them. Germline V lookup: CDR1 SGHRS, CDR2 YFSETQ. The chain's CDR3 is CASTDSNTEAFF. For the CDR3, the DNA is TGCGCCAGCACTGACAGCAACACTGAAGCTTTCTTT.

The V gene is TRBV19, the J gene TRBJ1-5, with D tentatively TRBD1 (5 bases). This CDR3 spans 12 amino acids. Germline V gene data show CDR1 as LNHDA and CDR2 as SQIVND (reference sequence). Trimming shortened V by 7 bases and J by 5 bases, and 9 bases separated the two germline ends. The CDR3 coding sequence is TGTGCCAGTACCATGGGGGATCAGCCCCAGCATTTT. Encoded protein: CASTMGDQPQHF.

The rearrangement uses TRBV27 and TRBJ2-7, with 9 bases matching TRBD1. The J segment lost 6 bases and the V segment lost 3 bases, leaving 12 bases of the junction unmatched. There are 16 residues in the CDR3. CDR1 is MNHEY and CDR2 is SMNVEV in the germline V gene (reference sequence). The CDR3 here is CASSLGYRGQLAEQYF. For the CDR3, the DNA is TGTGCCAGCAGTTTGGGGTACAGGGGGCAACTCGCCGAGCAGTACTTC.

The chain couples TRBV13 to TRBJ1-1; D is undetermined. The CDR3 spans 11 residues. Germline loops: CDR1 PRHDT, CDR2 FYEKMQ (reference sequence). V was trimmed by 5 bases and J by 8 bases, leaving 9 bases between them. This chain's CDR3 is CASSTRQEAFF. CDR3 DNA: TGTGCCAGCAGCACCCGTCAGGAAGCTTTCTTT.

The rearrangement links TRBV2 to TRBJ1-5; the D is unclear. CDR3 length: 11 amino acids. With 6 bases removed from V and 11 bases from J, the gap between germline ends came to 11 bases. Per germline, CDR1 SNHLY and CDR2 FYNNEI. The CDR3 spells CASSASWTQHF. In DNA form, the CDR3 reads TGTGCCAGCAGCGCGAGTTGGACCCAGCATTTT.

The chain has TRBV27 and TRBJ1-6; 8 nucleotides match TRBD1. CDR1 MNHEY and CDR2 SMNVEV come from the germline V gene (reference sequence). Trimming took 8 bases from V and 7 from J; bases not matched to a gene: 13. The CDR3 runs 16 residues. CDR3 DNA sequence: TGTGCCAGCTCACCTCTCGACAGGGGCGTAAATTCACCCCTCCACTTT. This translates into CASSPLDRGVNSPLHF.

CDR3 in DNA: TGCAGTGCTAGGGGGGACAGAGAAGCTTTCTTT. Protein product: CSARGDREAFF. The chain combines TRBV20-1 with TRBJ1-1, with 7 positions matching TRBD1. CDR3 length: 11 amino acids. With V trimmed by 3 bases and J by 8 bases, 3 bases remained unmatched. Germline V gene sequence: CDR1 DFQATT, CDR2 SNEGSKA (reference sequence).

The chain uses TRBV18 and TRBJ2-1; 9 bases are a match to TRBD1. CDR1 is KGHSH and CDR2 is LQKENI in the germline V gene. Trimming removed 0 bases from V and 7 bases from J; junction bases left unmatched: 4. CDR3 length: 15 residues. The CDR3 spells CASSPPGTGNNEQFF. CDR3 sequence (DNA): TGTGCCAGCTCACCACCCGGGACAGGGAATAATGAGCAGTTCTTC.

The CDR3 DNA sequence: TGTGCCAGCAGTGAAGCGCTGCCGGGGATTGGGGAGACCCAGTACTTC. Amino acid sequence: CASSEALPGIGETQYF. J is TRBJ2-5 and V is TRBV6-1, with a possible D match to TRBD2 (5 bases). The ends were cut back, 0 bases at V and 5 bases at J, with 16 bases in the middle. The V gene's germline CDR1 is MNHNS and CDR2 SASEGT. The CDR3 extends over 16 amino acids.

The chain couples TRBV5-5 to TRBJ1-1; D is unclear. The germline V gene has CDR1 SGHKS and CDR2 YYEKEE (reference sequence). The CDR3 runs to 13 residues. V was pared by 0 bases and J by 4 bases, with 7 bases between. This chain's CDR3 is CASSLERVTEAFF. The CDR3 coding sequence is TGTGCCAGCAGCTTGGAGAGGGTCACTGAAGCTTTCTTT. Full variable domain (outside the CDR3, taken from reference TRBV5-5 and TRBJ1-1): DAGVTQSPTHLIKTRGQQVTLRCSPISGHKSVSWYQQVLGQGPQFIFQYYEKEERGRGNFPDRFSARQFPNYSSELNVNALLLGDSALYLCASSLERVTEAFFGQGTRLTVV.

V usage is TRBV10-2 and J usage is TRBJ2-5; D is unresolved. Germline CDR1 reads WSHSY; CDR2 reads SAAADI. This CDR3 is 12 amino acids long. Deletions cut 3 bases from V and 5 bases from J, with 7 bases between. The CDR3 loop reads CASSEWKETQYF. CDR3 bases: TGCGCCAGCAGTGAATGGAAGGAGACCCAGTACTTC.

The chain uses TRBV25-1 and TRBJ1-6; D remains ambiguous. The germline CDR1 and CDR2 sequences are MGHDK and SYGVNS. The germline V and J ends were trimmed by 1 base and 11 bases, with 12 bases remaining between them. The CDR3 consists of 14 residues. CDR3 coding DNA: TGTGCCAGCAGTGAATCGGGCCCCGGAGCACCCCTCCACTTT. It yields the protein CASSESGPGAPLHF. The whole variable domain, filled in from reference TRBV25-1 and TRBJ1-6, reads EADIYQTPRYLVIGTGKKITLECSQTMGHDKMYWYQQDPGMELHLIHYSYGVNSTEKGDLSSESTVSRIRTEHFPLTLESARPSHTSQYLCASSESGPGAPLHFGNGTRLTVT.

The V and J genes are TRBV11-2 and TRBJ2-3; 7 bases are a match to TRBD2. J gave up 2 bases and V 4 bases, and 18 bases lay outside the gene matches. The CDR3 totals 19 residues. Germline assignment: CDR1 SGHAT and CDR2 FQNNGV. The CDR3 sequence is CASSYFSRAGRGLTDTQYF. For the CDR3, the DNA is TGTGCCAGCAGCTATTTCTCCAGGGCGGGGAGGGGTCTCACAGATACGCAGTATTTT.

The chain couples TRBV11-3 to TRBJ2-1; 13 bases align to TRBD2. This CDR3 comprises 16 residues. J gave up 9 bases and V 1 base, and 6 bases lay outside the gene matches. The germline gives CDR1 SGHNT, CDR2 YENEEA. CDR3 loop: CASSLGLAGGGGEQFF. The CDR3 DNA follows: TGTGCCAGCAGCTTAGGACTAGCGGGAGGTGGGGGTGAGCAGTTCTTC.

CDR3 coding DNA: TGTGCCAGCAGCTTAAAGGAGTGGGCCGGCATTCAGTACTTC. Translated: CASSLKEWAGIQYF. The genes are TRBV7-2 and TRBJ2-4, with D hard to call. V shed 2 bases and J shed 9 bases, with 14 bases lying between them. Germline CDR1 reads SGHTA; CDR2 reads FQGNSA. The CDR3 covers 14 residues.

This clone has only a few counts. The chain couples TRBV6-5 to TRBJ1-6; D is uncertain. Looked up from germline, CDR1 is MNHEY and CDR2 is SVGAGI. This CDR3 has 12 residues. V was clipped by 2 bases and J by 15 bases, with 11 bases between them. DNA for the CDR3: TGTGCCAGCAGTTACCCCGGCAGGCGCCTCCACTTT. It encodes CASSYPGRRLHF.

The gene calls are TRBV27 and TRBJ2-5; weak D call: TRBD2 (6 bases). Germline V CDR1 and CDR2: MNHEY, SMNVEV (reference sequence). V was clipped by 0 bases and J by 0 bases, with 14 bases between them. There are 17 residues in the CDR3. The CDR3 is CASSLSGVRGNQETQYF. CDR3 DNA sequence: TGTGCCAGCAGTTTATCGGGGGTACGGGGGAACCAAGAGACCCAGTACTTC.

V usage is TRBV6-1 and J usage is TRBJ1-4; TRBD1 agrees at 7 bases. The J segment lost 4 bases and the V segment lost 10 bases, leaving 9 bases of the junction unmatched. Germline V lookup: CDR1 MNHNS, CDR2 SASEGT. The CDR3 covers 14 residues. CDR3 in amino acids: CATGGTANNEKLFF. The DNA for the CDR3 is TGTGCCACCGGTGGGACAGCGAATAATGAAAAACTGTTTTTT.

This chain connects TRBV5-5 to TRBJ2-2; D unclear. This CDR3 contains 17 residues. CDR1 is SGHKS and CDR2 is YYEKEE in the germline V gene (reference sequence). Trimming removed 2 bases at V and 0 bases at J, with 14 bases between. CDR3 residues: CASSLGYFNSNTGELFF. The CDR3 nucleotides are TGTGCCAGCAGCTTAGGCTACTTTAACTCGAACACCGGGGAGCTGTTTTTT.